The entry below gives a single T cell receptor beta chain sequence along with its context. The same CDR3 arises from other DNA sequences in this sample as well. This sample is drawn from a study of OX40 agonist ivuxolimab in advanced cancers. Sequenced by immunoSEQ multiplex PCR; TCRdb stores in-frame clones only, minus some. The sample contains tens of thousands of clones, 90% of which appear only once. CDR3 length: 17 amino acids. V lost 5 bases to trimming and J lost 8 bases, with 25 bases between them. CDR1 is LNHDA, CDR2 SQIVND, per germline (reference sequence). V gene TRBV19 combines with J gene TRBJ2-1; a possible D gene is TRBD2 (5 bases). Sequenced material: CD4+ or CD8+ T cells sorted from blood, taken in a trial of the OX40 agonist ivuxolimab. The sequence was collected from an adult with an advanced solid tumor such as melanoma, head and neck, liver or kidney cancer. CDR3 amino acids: CASSRRLAQLRSHEQFF. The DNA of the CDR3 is TGTGCCAGTAGTCGGAGGTTAGCGCAATTACGAAGCCATGAGCAGTTCTTC.